This TCR beta chain was observed in a study of cytomegalovirus exposure and HLA in healthy donors (TCRdb year 2017). Regarding the research as a whole: In an earlier analysis of under 750 of the donors, 250 to 350 Gb of sequence data and 120 million or so unique TCR beta sequences from roughly 180 million T cells were reported. Using immunosequencing, the study profiled T cell repertoires from 640 or so subjects and related those repertoires to cytomegalovirus serostatus. Typing coverage varied by locus: roughly 629-640 donors for A, B, C, DRB1 and DQB1; approximately 520 for DQA1; about 600 for DPA1; 450 to 480 for DPB1. In an earlier analysis of roughly 600 of the donors, high-throughput TCR beta sequencing was used to judge whether each TCR beta V gene segment behaved as functional or pseudogenic. The genetic ancestry cluster associated with self-reported Caucasian donors included approximately 85% of the 300 to 400 genotyped donors. Every discovery cohort repertoire had been produced on one sequencing platform. An early release that covered some 630 HLA-typed donors contained about 300 gigabases of sequencing data and tens of millions of unique TCR sequences. Several DR-DQ haplotypes were handled as single units for association and clustering because linkage in the cohort was strong. Donor age, sex, ethnicity and CMV serostatus were collected together with the repertoire data. To predict cytomegalovirus infection status, the study brought together high-throughput TCR immunosequencing, statistical association of individual TCRs with disease status, and machine learning. A later analysis re-analyzed previously published TCR beta repertoires from 666 donors and added high-resolution HLA genotyping to study TCR occurrence patterns. A separate validation cohort of 90 to 150 different subjects was used in addition to the roughly 670-subject first cohort. On average, roughly 250,000 unique TCR beta nucleotide sequences were sequenced per donor among fewer than 500 genotyped donors of the cohort, with 15% to 20% of those sequences being non-productive. HLA typing included class I and class II loci at four-digit resolution. The study was designed to test whether signatures of past pathogen exposure could be identified by cataloging public T cell receptors. In the later analysis, no new phenotypic data were used to find candidate immune exposures; instead, reliance was placed on TCR beta sequences and their occurrence across donors. Genome-wide SNP genotypes for about 60% of the roughly 670 donors were used in a later genetic analysis, which treated that subset as a discovery cohort. Findings and caveats that apply to the study as a whole: This cohort had only TCR beta chains sequenced, and the lack of alpha or paired-chain data limited which features could be detected. It was suggested by the authors that the approach could potentially be generalized to other disease states and immunological phenotypes. For the cohort, immune exposure information was limited to CMV serostatus. An earlier analysis of approximately 540 of the donors showed that most TCR beta V segments appeared in productive rearrangements either about 87% or about 30% of the time, which broadly matched IMGT annotations. A later genetic analysis associated a missense DCLRE1C variant with V-gene and J-gene trimming of TCR beta chains, and an independent cohort replicated the association. Across donors, most TCR sequences were observed very rarely, whereas some public TCRs were present in many individuals. In a later analysis, HLA-associated TCR beta chains showed more clonal expansion and lower generation probabilities than non-associated chains that were equally common. According to a later analysis, most CMV-associated TCR beta chains appeared to be HLA-restricted, and the HLA associations seemed to be driven largely by CMV exposure. Several of the top co-occurrence clusters appeared to be linked to parvovirus B19, influenza, CMV and Epstein-Barr virus, according to a later analysis. The classifier was reported to diagnose cytomegalovirus status with high specificity and sensitivity in both the original cohort and the validation cohort. Some IMGT-functional V segments, including TRBV6-2 and TRBV6-3, could not be distinguished by the 87-base-pair reads and were therefore excluded. Over 15 rarely observed V segments, including chromosome 9 orphons, were excluded from the earlier analysis of about 500 of the donors because counts were too low. A later genetic analysis reported fewer N-insertions in productive TCRs among donors in an Asian-associated ancestry cluster than the approximately 700-donor mean. Specific HLA alleles were associated with roughly 17,000 TCR beta sequences at a false discovery rate of 0.05 in a later analysis. A few of the identified cytomegalovirus-associated TCR beta chains were confirmed in vitro to be specific for cytomegalovirus antigens. The study listed 150 to 200 TCR beta chains as associated with cytomegalovirus. In a later analysis, TCR association rates were found to vary across HLA loci, with the most associated TCRs seen for DRB1 alleles and the fewest for HLA-C alleles. Strong co-occurrence of HLA alleles, especially DR and DQ, made assigning TCR associations to individual alleles difficult. Because HLA typing was unavailable for some donors at each locus, only the typed subset was used in association tests. Linkage disequilibrium might explain the correlated functional status among segregating V segments, but an unknown experimental factor could not be excluded. A further reported finding was that TCR beta sequences accurately predicted the HLA-A and HLA-B alleles for most subjects in the first cohort. The presence/absence analyses assumed that sequencing depth was roughly uniform across donors, and that assumption may not be true. A group of highly shared sequence variants was considered likely to be a technical artifact of the sequencing pipeline.

From cysteine to phenylalanine, the CDR3 is 17 amino acids long. Only the CDR3 part of the read is kept: 51 bases, read in frame from the first base. From the germline V gene, CDR1 is LGHNT and CDR2 is FRNRAP. V is cut by 5 bases and J by 2 bases, and the space between the germline ends is 21 bases. The cohort was made up of 666 healthy bone marrow donors. Cohort members were all nominally healthy when sampled, although unrecorded immune exposures were likely present. The donor tested CMV seronegative, placing the donor among the 352 seronegative members of the cohort. Every donor gave a peripheral blood sample, and the peripheral blood mononuclear cells from that sample were used for TCR beta sequencing. Genomic DNA extraction from the blood cell samples was performed with the Qiagen DNeasy Blood Extraction Kit. Comment on this clone: Its target antigen remains unknown. No base qualities exist here, and no much larger clone lies one base off it.

The method was the immunoSEQ multiplex PCR assay. For the multiplex PCR, a mixture combining 60 forward primers for TCR Vbeta segments and 13 reverse primers for TCR Jbeta segments was used. The CDR3 region of rearranged TCR beta genes was amplified from genomic DNA by a multiplex PCR assay. On the Illumina HiSeq System, the amplified TCR beta libraries were sequenced as 87-base-pair reads. For the original study's pipeline: In a later analysis, around 80 million unique TCR beta chains were counted across the roughly 670 repertoires, and some 10 million of these chains were shared by at least two donors. Raw reads were error-corrected and collapsed into unique sequences by a nearest-neighbor algorithm in which closely related sequences were merged to remove PCR and sequencing errors. To assign V, D and J gene segments, CDR3 sequences were aligned to IMGT reference sequences. For a sequence to be retained, a match of at least six nucleotides to both a V gene segment and a J gene segment was required. Rearrangements were called productive when the CDR3 lacked stop codons and stayed in frame with V and J; all others were non-productive. CDR3 was defined by IMGT convention, running from the second conserved V-encoded cysteine to the conserved J-encoded phenylalanine. In an earlier analysis of approximately 590 of the donors, sequences lacking an unambiguous match to a single V gene segment were excluded. An earlier analysis of approximately 590 of the donors called V segments functional above 56.7% productive rearrangements and segregating when the between-donor standard deviation exceeded 5%. A statistical classification framework was built for diagnosing cytomegalovirus status from the catalog of TCR beta chain sequences. In a later analysis, TCR nucleotide sequences were compared against IMGT/GENE-DB human TR gene sequences so that V and J genes could be assigned. A later analysis assigned CDR3 sequences and most-parsimonious VDJ recombination scenarios with the TCRdist pipeline. In a later analysis, each TCR beta chain was defined by its CDR3 amino acid sequence together with its V-gene family, and reads without a unique V-gene family were excluded. A later analysis removed 600 or so highly shared, low-generation-probability nucleotide sequences to deal with suspected cross-contamination and a sequencing artifact. In a later analysis, a clonal expansion index for each public chain was calculated from normalized within-repertoire ranks of inferred template counts. In a later analysis, generation probabilities were computed with a VDJ recombination model fitted to out-of-frame rearrangements, and the resulting probabilities were checked against IGoR. In a later analysis, hypergeometric tests were used to score TCR-TCR, TCR-HLA and TCR-CMV co-occurrence, with a repertoire-size bias correction applied to TCR pairs. A later analysis estimated false discovery rates by permuting HLA or CMV assignments 20 times. A later analysis grouped co-occurring TCRs with DBSCAN, adding TCRdist sequence similarity when clustering within HLA-allele-positive subsets. Co-occurrence clustering excluded repertoires with fewer than 30,000 or more than 120,000 public chains, plus five with anomalous nucleotide sharing. TCRdb retrieved this table from immuneACCESS and kept in-frame rearrangements only. Not all clones are present; in checked studies, unresolved V genes account for under half, and no reason is known for the remainder. V and J calls and clone size are copied from that table; D and trimming were computed from the DNA. The sample records roughly 38,000 clones, roughly 90% of which are singletons. Clones ranked in the top ten supply roughly 2.7% of the sample.

The chain links TRBV12-5 with TRBJ1-2; the D region possibly corresponds to TRBD1 (5 bases align). The sample consisted of PBMCs. This clonotype was sampled from a young woman in good health and CMV-seronegative. The nucleotide sequence reads as follows: TGTGCTAGTGGTCCCACAGGCGGAAATTTTCTCAACTATGGCTACACCTTC. This translates into CASGPTGGNFLNYGYTF. Joined to the reference TRBV12-5 and TRBJ1-2 proteins, this CDR3 gives the full variable domain: DARVTQTPRHKVTEMGQEVTMRCQPILGHNTVFWYRQTMMQGLELLAYFRNRAPLDDSGMPKDRFSAEMPDATLATLKIQPSEPRDSAVYFCASGPTGGNFLNYGYTFGSGTRLTVV.